Shown below are 4 T cell receptor beta chains from a single sample sequenced in a study of human T cells and chemical hapten exposure. Time point specified: patch test 2, 6 weeks after DPC sensitization. The sample's treatment: therapeutic diphenylcyclopropenone sensitization with weekly scalp DPC. TCRdb reanalysed the RACE reads using MiXCR and keeps one entry per CDR3 protein. Of more than 60,000 distinct CDR3 sequences listed, around 10% were seen once; the top ten hold around 6.8%. The material sequenced was whole blood, taken in connection with sensitization to the hapten diphenylcyclopropenone (DPC). The receptors shown here come from a woman aged 50 to 65 with alopecia areata. Some clones in this sample may be carry-over from other donors' samples.

This clonotype has a count of ten or more. The chain employs TRBV19 and TRBJ1-5; weak D call: TRBD1 (5 bases). The V gene lost 5 bases and the J gene lost 6 bases, with 14 bases spanning the gap. CDR3 size: 14 residues. Germline V gene lookup returns CDR1 LNHDA and CDR2 SQIVND (reference sequence). The CDR3 coding sequence is TGTGCCAGTAGTCTAAGCAGGGAGGGTCAGCCCCAGCATTTT. Translation: CASSLSREGQPQHF.

In this sample, this clonotype turned up once. V usage is TRBV11-2 and J usage is TRBJ2-2, with 8 bases that match TRBD2. Germline trimming cut 0 bases from V and 9 bases from J; bases unmatched to any gene: 6. Germline V gene sequence: CDR1 SGHAT, CDR2 FQNNGV. The CDR3 totals 15 residues. Here the CDR3 reads CASSLDLAGMRELFF. CDR3 nucleotides: TGTGCCAGCAGCTTAGATCTAGCGGGTATGCGGGAGCTGTTTTTT.

The rearrangement links TRBV5-1 to TRBJ1-1, with TRBD1 matching 7 bases. V trimming: 4 bases; J trimming: 4 bases; junction bases outside the gene matches: 7. Germline V gene lookup returns CDR1 SGHRS and CDR2 YFSETQ. There are 14 residues in the CDR3. The chain's CDR3 is CASSPGQATTEAFF. The DNA of the CDR3 is TGCGCCAGCAGCCCCGGACAGGCTACCACTGAAGCTTTCTTT.

There are a few counts of this clonotype. An end of the junction differs from the germline gene, which may be a read error. The rearrangement links TRBV29-1 to TRBJ1-4; D is uncertain. Germline loops: CDR1 SQVTM, CDR2 ANQGSEA. The CDR3 length is 12 residues. In nucleotides, the CDR3 is TGCAGCGTTGGTCCCACTGATGAAGAACTGTTTTTT. Residues: CSVGPTDEELFF.